This entry features one TCR beta chain sequence. The sample is drawn from a study of blood T cell repertoires in COVID-19. This CDR3 region has 14 residues. Trimming pared 3 bases from V and 3 bases from J, leaving 9 bases between. Germline V gives CDR1 ENHRY, CDR2 SYGVKD. Patients in Seattle were enrolled during active infection, then followed longitudinally. Using immunoSEQ multiplex PCR, the repertoire was profiled, and TCRdb retains in-frame clones only, with some absent. The sample lists some 130,000 clones, roughly 86% occurring once. This chain joins TRBV10-3 and TRBJ1-5; D not certain. The material sequenced was peripheral blood. The TCR sequence derives from a woman between 65 and 79 years old with COVID-19, enrolled during active disease. CDR3 nucleotide sequence: TGTGCCATCAGTGAAGCCCTAGACAATCAGCCCCAGCATTTT. This translates into CAISEALDNQPQHF.